Listed below are T cell receptor beta chains from one sample, sequenced in a study of T cell responses to AZD1222 COVID-19 vaccine. Repertoires were generated with immunoSEQ multiplex PCR, while TCRdb's copy carries only in-frame clones and drops some. The table shows about 140,000 clones, with 90% occurring only once. The sample here was peripheral blood, taken on day 0 of AZD1222 vaccination. All receptors derive from an adult in good health. Each CDR3 is given with its conserved first and last residue. Each record gives: CDR3 length, V gene, J gene, D gene, clone size, CDR3 DNA, CDR3 protein. A D gene is named only where the DNA matches it firmly. Clone sizes are given selectively: once, few, many, or a class where the clone is expanded.

CDR3 length: 15
V gene: TRBV11-2
J gene: TRBJ1-5
D gene: -
clone size: -
CDR3 DNA: TGTGCCAGCAGCTTGGCACCCTCTTTGAATCAGCCCCAGCATTTT
CDR3 protein: CASSLAPSLNQPQHF

CDR3 length: 15
V gene: TRBV7-9
J gene: TRBJ1-4
D gene: TRBD1
clone size: -
CDR3 DNA: TGTGCCAGCAGCTTAGGGGGACAGGGCGGAGAAAAACTGTTTTTT
CDR3 protein: CASSLGGQGGEKLFF

CDR3 length: 16
V gene: TRBV18
J gene: TRBJ1-2
D gene: TRBD1
clone size: -
CDR3 DNA: TGTGCCAGCTCACCACTGAGCCTAGGGGGCGGTTATGGCTACACCTTC
CDR3 protein: CASSPLSLGGGYGYTF

CDR3 length: 15
V gene: TRBV9
J gene: TRBJ1-6
D gene: -
clone size: -
CDR3 DNA: TGTGCCAGCAGCGTCGCGGGCTCCTATAATTCACCCCTCCACTTT
CDR3 protein: CASSVAGSYNSPLHF

CDR3 length: 14
V gene: TRBV2
J gene: TRBJ1-6
D gene: TRBD1
clone size: once
CDR3 DNA: TGTGCCAGCAGGGGACAGGGGGGGGATTCACCCCTCCACTTT
CDR3 protein: CASRGQGGDSPLHF

CDR3 length: 15
V gene: TRBV27
J gene: TRBJ1-4
D gene: TRBD1
clone size: -
CDR3 DNA: TGTGCCAGCAGTTGGCGAGGGGGCAGTTTGGAAAAAGTGTTTTTT
CDR3 protein: CASSWRGGSLEKVFF

CDR3 length: 14
V gene: TRBV13
J gene: TRBJ1-1
D gene: -
clone size: once
CDR3 DNA: TGTGCCAGCAGCCCCGGGGGCAGGAACACTGAAGCTTTCTTT
CDR3 protein: CASSPGGRNTEAFF

CDR3 length: 12
V gene: TRBV7-2
J gene: TRBJ1-1
D gene: TRBD1
clone size: -
CDR3 DNA: TGTGCCAGCAGACAGGGGCCGGCTGAAGCTTTCTTT
CDR3 protein: CASRQGPAEAFF

CDR3 length: 14
V gene: TRBV5-4
J gene: TRBJ2-7
D gene: -
clone size: -
CDR3 DNA: TGTGCCAGCAGCTTTGCCCGGGGCAGCTACGAGCAGTACTTC
CDR3 protein: CASSFARGSYEQYF

CDR3 length: 15
V gene: TRBV3-1/TRBV3-2
J gene: TRBJ1-2
D gene: -
clone size: -
CDR3 DNA: TGTGCCAGCAGCCCCCTGGACGAAGGGACCGGTGGCTACACCTTC
CDR3 protein: CASSPLDEGTGGYTF

CDR3 length: 16
V gene: TRBV19
J gene: TRBJ2-7
D gene: -
clone size: -
CDR3 DNA: TGTGCCAGTAGTACGGACTTTAGCGGATTCTCCTACGAGCAGTACTTC
CDR3 protein: CASSTDFSGFSYEQYF

CDR3 length: 14
V gene: TRBV6-4
J gene: TRBJ1-1
D gene: -
clone size: -
CDR3 DNA: TGTGCCAGCAGTGACTCGTCGGGGGCCACTGAAGCTTTCTTT
CDR3 protein: CASSDSSGATEAFF

CDR3 length: 15
V gene: TRBV3-1/TRBV3-2
J gene: TRBJ2-3
D gene: TRBD2
clone size: -
CDR3 DNA: TGTGCCAGCAAAACCTCTCGCGGGGGGACAGATACGCAGTATTTT
CDR3 protein: CASKTSRGGTDTQYF

CDR3 length: 13
V gene: TRBV4-2
J gene: TRBJ2-1
D gene: TRBD1
clone size: -
CDR3 DNA: TGTGCCATCTCTCCGGACAGGGCTGGTGAGCAGTTCTTC
CDR3 protein: CAISPDRAGEQFF

CDR3 length: 14
V gene: TRBV6-5
J gene: TRBJ1-1
D gene: -
clone size: -
CDR3 DNA: TGTGCCAGCAGGACTACAGGGAAGAACACTGAAGCTTTCTTT
CDR3 protein: CASRTTGKNTEAFF

CDR3 length: 16
V gene: TRBV7-2
J gene: TRBJ1-4
D gene: TRBD1
clone size: -
CDR3 DNA: TGTGCCAGCAGCGCCTCCGGGACAGGGTACCGTGAAAAACTGTTTTTT
CDR3 protein: CASSASGTGYREKLFF

CDR3 length: 13
V gene: TRBV28
J gene: TRBJ1-2
D gene: -
clone size: -
CDR3 DNA: TGTGCCAGCAGTACGCACGCCAGATATGGCTACACCTTC
CDR3 protein: CASSTHARYGYTF

CDR3 length: 14
V gene: TRBV7-9
J gene: TRBJ2-5
D gene: -
clone size: -
CDR3 DNA: TGTGCCAGCAGCTTAGCAGGGACCCAAGAGACCCAGTACTTC
CDR3 protein: CASSLAGTQETQYF

CDR3 length: 16
V gene: TRBV11-2
J gene: TRBJ2-7
D gene: TRBD2
clone size: -
CDR3 DNA: TGTGCCAGCAGCTTAGATCTTAGCGGGAGATCCTACGAGCAGTACTTC
CDR3 protein: CASSLDLSGRSYEQYF

CDR3 length: 14
V gene: TRBV15
J gene: TRBJ2-7
D gene: -
clone size: -
CDR3 DNA: TGTGCCACCAGCTCTGGACGGGGTGTACGTGAGCAGTACTTC
CDR3 protein: CATSSGRGVREQYF

CDR3 length: 12
V gene: TRBV12-3/TRBV12-4
J gene: TRBJ1-3
D gene: -
clone size: once
CDR3 DNA: TGTGCCAGCAGCCTATCTGGAAACACCATATATTTT
CDR3 protein: CASSLSGNTIYF

CDR3 length: 15
V gene: TRBV30
J gene: TRBJ1-4
D gene: TRBD1
clone size: -
CDR3 DNA: TGTGCCTGGAATACCGGCAGGGGGTTGAGTGAAAAACTGTTTTTT
CDR3 protein: CAWNTGRGLSEKLFF